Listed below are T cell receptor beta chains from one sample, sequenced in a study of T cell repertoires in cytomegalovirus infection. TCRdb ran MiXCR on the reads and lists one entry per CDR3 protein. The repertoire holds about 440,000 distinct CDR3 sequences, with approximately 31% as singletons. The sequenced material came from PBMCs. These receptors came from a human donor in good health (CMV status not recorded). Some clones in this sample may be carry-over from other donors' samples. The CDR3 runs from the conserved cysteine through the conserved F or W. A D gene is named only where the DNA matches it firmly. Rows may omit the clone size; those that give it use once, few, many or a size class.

TGCGCCAGCAGCTTGGGGGGTCGCGACGAGCAGTACTTC | CASSLGGRDEQYF | TRBV5-1 | . | TRBJ2-7 | once
TGCGCCAGCAGTCGCTTACCGGGACAGGTCAACACTGAAGCTTTCTTT | CASSRLPGQVNTEAFF | TRBV4-1 | TRBD1 | TRBJ1-1 | many
TGCAGTGCTAGAGGGACTAGCGTTACCTACGAGCAGTACTTC | CSARGTSVTYEQYF | TRBV20-1 | TRBD2 | TRBJ2-7 | .
TGTGCCAGCAGCCCCAGACTAGCGGGGGCCTCTTTGGATGAGCAGTTCTTC | CASSPRLAGASLDEQFF | TRBV13 | TRBD2 | TRBJ2-1 | few
TGCAGCGTTACCGGGACAGGGTATTATGGCTACACCTTC | CSVTGTGYYGYTF | TRBV29-1 | TRBD1 | TRBJ1-2 | few
TGTGCCAGCAGTTACTCGATAAAGAACCCAGGCTACGAGCAGTACTTC | CASSYSIKNPGYEQYF | TRBV6-2/TRBV6-3 | . | TRBJ2-7 | .
TGTGCCAGCAGTCTCCGTGGCGGGGTTGAAAAACTGTTTTTT | CASSLRGGVEKLFF | TRBV12-3/TRBV12-4 | . | TRBJ1-4 | .
TGTGCCAGCAGTTTAACAGCGGGGACAGAGACCCAGTACTTC | CASSLTAGTETQYF | TRBV12-3/TRBV12-4 | TRBD2 | TRBJ2-5 | few
TGTGCCAGCAGCCAACACAGGGGGCTACCCTACGAGCAGTACTTC | CASSQHRGLPYEQYF | TRBV7-6 | TRBD1 | TRBJ2-7 | .
TGTGCCGGGCGGCTAGCGGGGAGAGAGCAAGAGACCCAGTACTTC | CAGRLAGREQETQYF | TRBV7-6 | TRBD2 | TRBJ2-5 | .
TGTGCCAGCTCGGCCAGGGGGGGACAGATGAACACTGAAGCTTTCTTT | CASSARGGQMNTEAFF | TRBV18 | TRBD1 | TRBJ1-1 | once
TGTGCCAGTAGTATAGGTTCTGCACGGGGCGGAAAGCAGCCCCAGCATTTT | CASSIGSARGGKQPQHF | TRBV19 | . | TRBJ1-5 | .
TGTGCCAGCAGCTTATTCAAAGGACCAAACACTGAAGCTTTCTTT | CASSLFKGPNTEAFF | TRBV7-2 | . | TRBJ1-1 | many
TGTGCCGTATCCAGGGCCCTGAACACTGAAGCTTTCTTT | CAVSRALNTEAFF | TRBV10-3 | . | TRBJ1-1 | few
TGTGCCACCAGTGATTTCACGGCTAGCGGGGGCACAGATACGCAGTATTTT | CATSDFTASGGTDTQYF | TRBV24-1 | TRBD2 | TRBJ2-3 | few
TGTGCCAGCAGCCAGGACAGGACTAATTCACCCCTCCACTTT | CASSQDRTNSPLHF | TRBV5-5 | TRBD1 | TRBJ1-6 | .
TGTGCCAGCAGCTTACCGGGGGGGGGTAATCAGCCCCAGCATTTT | CASSLPGGGNQPQHF | TRBV7-2 | . | TRBJ1-5 | many
TGCGCCAGCAGTCAGATCACAGGAATGAACACTGAAGCTTTCTTT | CASSQITGMNTEAFF | TRBV4-1 | . | TRBJ1-1 | many
TGCTCCAGCAGCTTGGCGGGGGAAGGAGTCTATGGCTACCCCTTC | CSSSLAGEGVYGYPF | TRBV5-1 | . | TRBJ1-2 | .
TGCGCCAGCAGCCAGGGGACAGGTCTCTCTCTCTCTGGAAACGCCATATATTTT | CASSQGTGLSLSGNAIYF | TRBV4-3 | TRBD1 | TRBJ1-3 | .
TGTGCCAGCACCCGGGGAGGGACAGGGGGCACCGGGGAGCTGTTTTTT | CASTRGGTGGTGELFF | TRBV7-2 | TRBD1 | TRBJ2-2 | many
TGTGCCAGTAGGACGGACGGAAACTCTGGAAACACCATATATTTT | CASRTDGNSGNTIYF | TRBV19 | . | TRBJ1-3 | few